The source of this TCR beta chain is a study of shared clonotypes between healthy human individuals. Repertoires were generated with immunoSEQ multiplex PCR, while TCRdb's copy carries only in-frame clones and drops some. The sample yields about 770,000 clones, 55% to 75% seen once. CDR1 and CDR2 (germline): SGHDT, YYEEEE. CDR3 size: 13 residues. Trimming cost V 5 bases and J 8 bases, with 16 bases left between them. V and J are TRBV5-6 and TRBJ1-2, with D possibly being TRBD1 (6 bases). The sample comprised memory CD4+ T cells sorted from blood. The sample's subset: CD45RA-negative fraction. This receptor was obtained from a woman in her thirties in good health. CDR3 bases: TGTGCCAGCAGGTGGCGGGGGCGCAGGGGCTACACCTTC. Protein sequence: CASRWRGRRGYTF.